The 8 T cell receptor beta chains below all came from one sample that was sequenced in a study of shared clonotypes between healthy human individuals. Method: immunoSEQ multiplex PCR; TCRdb's copy keeps in-frame clones and lacks some. The data hold approximately 640,000 clones, with less than 95% observed a single time. The sequenced sample was memory CD8+ T cells from PBMCs. As for subset: CD45RO+ cells pooled with CCR7-negative TemRA cells. The receptor set was obtained from a man aged 18 to 30 in good health. Some clones in this sample may be carry-over from other donors' samples.

This clone was observed a single time. This chain connects TRBV7-9 to TRBJ2-7, with no clear D. Trimming removed 4 bases at V and 2 bases at J, with 12 bases between. Germline CDR1 reads SEHNR; CDR2 reads FQNEAQ (reference sequence). There are 14 residues in the CDR3. CDR3 bases: TGTGCCAGCAGCTCGCCGAACTCGACCTACGAGCAGTACTTC. Protein: CASSSPNSTYEQYF.

The gene calls are TRBV27 and TRBJ2-5, with D possibly TRBD2 on 6 matching bases. CDR1 and CDR2 from the germline V gene are MNHEY and SMNVEV (reference sequence). The CDR3 loop spans 18 amino acids. The V and J ends lost 0 bases and 5 bases respectively, with 22 bases between them. Here the CDR3 reads CASSLSSGVTGTWETQYF. In DNA form, the CDR3 reads TGTGCCAGCAGTTTATCCTCGGGGGTAACCGGGACTTGGGAGACCCAGTACTTC.

The gene calls are TRBV11-2 and TRBJ2-2, with D perhaps being TRBD1 or TRBD2 (5 bases each). Germline values: CDR1 SGHAT, CDR2 FQNNGV. The CDR3 extends over 18 amino acids. Trimming stripped 6 bases from V and 0 bases from J, with 20 bases between. In DNA form, the CDR3 reads TGTGCCAGCAGTCTCTCATCTGGGGGTGCAACGAACACCGGGGAGCTGTTTTTT. It is translated as CASSLSSGGATNTGELFF.

The chain couples TRBV4-1 to TRBJ2-6; no clear D. Germline V lookup: CDR1 MGHRA, CDR2 YSYEKL. V was trimmed by 1 base and J by 0 bases, leaving 7 bases between them. The CDR3 is 16 amino acids. CDR3 in amino acids: CASSQADHSGANVLTF. The CDR3, as DNA: TGCGCCAGCAGCCAAGCGGACCACTCTGGGGCCAACGTCCTGACTTTC.

This chain uses TRBV7-8 with TRBJ2-7; D assignment may be TRBD1 or TRBD2 (5 bases each). The CDR3 loop spans 15 amino acids. V was cut by 2 bases and J by 2 bases, with 13 bases left in between. Germline V CDR1 and CDR2: SGHVS, FQNEAQ. The DNA of the CDR3 is TGTGCCAGCAGCTTAAGTCGGGACGGCACCTACGAGCAGTACTTC. Its protein is CASSLSRDGTYEQYF.

The V and J genes are TRBV5-4 and TRBJ1-2, with D uncertain. Germline values: CDR1 SGHNT, CDR2 YYREEE (reference sequence). V lost 0 bases to trimming and J lost 0 bases, with 15 bases between them. The CDR3 has 17 amino acids. CDR3 region: CASSLEGGAKPNYGYTF. CDR3 nucleotides: TGTGCCAGCAGCTTGGAAGGTGGCGCCAAGCCTAACTATGGCTACACCTTC.

This clone was detected once. The CDR3 loop reads CASSPLTPETLGANVLTF. CDR3 DNA: TGTGCCAGCTCACCACTAACCCCGGAAACTCTGGGGGCCAACGTCCTGACTTTC. V is TRBV18 and J is TRBJ2-6; D is unclear. CDR3 length: 18 residues. The V end was cut by 1 base, the J end by 4 bases, with 17 bases between. Germline assignment: CDR1 KGHSH and CDR2 LQKENI.

The chain couples TRBV28 to TRBJ2-7; weak D call: TRBD2 (6 bases). This CDR3 contains 15 residues. From germline, CDR1 is MDHEN and CDR2 SYDVKM. V was shortened by 2 bases and J by 1 base, with 12 bases between the two germline ends. CDR3 bases: TGTGCCAGCAGTTTAATGAGGGAGGTATCCTACGAGCAGTACTTC. Translation: CASSLMREVSYEQYF.